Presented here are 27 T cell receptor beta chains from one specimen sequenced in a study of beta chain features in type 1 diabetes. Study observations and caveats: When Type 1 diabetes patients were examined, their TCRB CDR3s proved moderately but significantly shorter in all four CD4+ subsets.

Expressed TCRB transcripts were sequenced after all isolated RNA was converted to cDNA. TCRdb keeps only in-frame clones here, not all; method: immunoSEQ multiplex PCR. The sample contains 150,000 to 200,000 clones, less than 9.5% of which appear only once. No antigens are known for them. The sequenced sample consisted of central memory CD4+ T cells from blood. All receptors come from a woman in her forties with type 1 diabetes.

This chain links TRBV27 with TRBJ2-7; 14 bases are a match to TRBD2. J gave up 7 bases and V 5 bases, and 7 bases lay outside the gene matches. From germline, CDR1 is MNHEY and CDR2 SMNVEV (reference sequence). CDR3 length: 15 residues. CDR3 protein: CASSLGLAGVGEQYF. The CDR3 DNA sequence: TGTGCCAGCAGTCTGGGACTAGCGGGAGTTGGTGAGCAGTACTTC.

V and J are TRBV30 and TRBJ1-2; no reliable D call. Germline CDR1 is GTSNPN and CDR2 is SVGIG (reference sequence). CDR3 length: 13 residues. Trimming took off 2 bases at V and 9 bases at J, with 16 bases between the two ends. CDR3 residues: CAWSYREGVSYTF. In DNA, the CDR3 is TGTGCCTGGAGTTATAGGGAGGGTGTTAGCTACACCTTC.

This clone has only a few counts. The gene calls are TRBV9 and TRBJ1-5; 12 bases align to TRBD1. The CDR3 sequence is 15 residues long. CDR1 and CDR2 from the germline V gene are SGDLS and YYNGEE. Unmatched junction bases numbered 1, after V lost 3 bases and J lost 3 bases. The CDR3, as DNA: TGTGCCAGCAGCGCGGGACAGGGGGCCAATCAGCCCCAGCATTTT. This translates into CASSAGQGANQPQHF.

In DNA form, the CDR3 reads TGTGCCAGCAGCTTGGGACAGGGGCGGACAGATACGCAGTATTTT. This translates into CASSLGQGRTDTQYF. The genes are TRBV9 and TRBJ2-3; 10 nucleotides align to TRBD1. CDR1 is SGDLS, CDR2 YYNGEE, per germline. Trimming cost V 4 bases and J 3 bases; bases outside gene matches: 5. The CDR3 spans 15 residues.

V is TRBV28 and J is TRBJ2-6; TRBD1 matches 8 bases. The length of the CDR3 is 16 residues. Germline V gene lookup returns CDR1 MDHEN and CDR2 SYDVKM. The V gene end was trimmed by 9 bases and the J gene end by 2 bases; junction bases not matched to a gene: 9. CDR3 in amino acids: CASTSGGNTGANVLTF. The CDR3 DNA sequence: TGTGCCAGTACTTCAGGGGGCAATACTGGGGCCAACGTCCTGACTTTC.

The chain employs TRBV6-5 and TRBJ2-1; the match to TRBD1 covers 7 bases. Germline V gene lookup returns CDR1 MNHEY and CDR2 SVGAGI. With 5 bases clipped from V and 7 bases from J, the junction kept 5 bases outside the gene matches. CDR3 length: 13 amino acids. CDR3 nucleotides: TGTGCCAGCAGTGAAGTACAGGGGAATGAGCAGTTCTTC. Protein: CASSEVQGNEQFF.

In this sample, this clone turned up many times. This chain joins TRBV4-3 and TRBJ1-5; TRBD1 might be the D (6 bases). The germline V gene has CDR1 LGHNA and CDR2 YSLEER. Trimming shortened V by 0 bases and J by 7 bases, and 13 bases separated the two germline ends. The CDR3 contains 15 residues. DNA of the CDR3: TGCGCCAGCAGCCAAGATGGAACAGGGCGGCAGCCCCAGCATTTT. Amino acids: CASSQDGTGRQPQHF.

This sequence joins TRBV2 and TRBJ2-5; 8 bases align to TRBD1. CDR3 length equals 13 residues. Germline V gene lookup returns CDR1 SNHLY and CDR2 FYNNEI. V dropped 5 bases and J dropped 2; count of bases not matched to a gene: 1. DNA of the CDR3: TGTGCCAGCAGTAGGGACAGGCAAGAGACCCAGTACTTC. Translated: CASSRDRQETQYF.

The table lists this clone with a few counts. CDR3 in amino acids: CASSVVPDTEAFF. CDR3 sequence (DNA): TGTGCCAGCAGCGTAGTTCCCGACACTGAAGCTTTCTTT. The genes are TRBV9 and TRBJ1-1; D is uncertain. Germline CDR1 and CDR2: SGDLS and YYNGEE. This CDR3 region has 13 residues. Between the trimmed V and J ends, which lost 0 bases and 3 bases, there was a span of 6 bases.

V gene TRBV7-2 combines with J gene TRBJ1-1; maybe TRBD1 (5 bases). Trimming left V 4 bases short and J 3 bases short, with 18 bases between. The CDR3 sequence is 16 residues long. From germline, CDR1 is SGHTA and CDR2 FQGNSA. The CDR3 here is CASSSWVGGGDTEAFF. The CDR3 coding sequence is TGTGCCAGCAGCTCCTGGGTCGGGGGGGGAGACACTGAAGCTTTCTTT.

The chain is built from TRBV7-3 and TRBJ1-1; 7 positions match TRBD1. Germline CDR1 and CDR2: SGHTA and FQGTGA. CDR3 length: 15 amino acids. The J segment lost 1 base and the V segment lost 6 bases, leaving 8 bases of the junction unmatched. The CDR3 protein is CASRVDDRANTEAFF. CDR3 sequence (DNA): TGTGCCAGCAGGGTAGACGACAGGGCGAACACTGAAGCTTTCTTT.

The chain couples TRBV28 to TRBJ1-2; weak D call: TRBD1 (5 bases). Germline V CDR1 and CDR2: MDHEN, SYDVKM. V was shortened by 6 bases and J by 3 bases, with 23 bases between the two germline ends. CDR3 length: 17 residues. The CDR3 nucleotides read TGTGCCAGCAGGACCCGAAATAGAGGCAGGGAGGACTATGGCTACACCTTC. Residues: CASRTRNRGREDYGYTF.

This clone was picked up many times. The CDR3 sequence is CASSHRDTQYF. The CDR3 DNA reads TGTGCCAGCAGTCACAGGGATACGCAGTATTTT. The chain is built from TRBV25-1 and TRBJ2-3; D is possibly TRBD1 (5 bases). The CDR3 length is 11 residues. CDR1 and CDR2 from the germline V gene are MGHDK and SYGVNS. The V end was cut by 5 bases, the J end by 6 bases, with 6 bases between.

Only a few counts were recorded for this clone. Here the CDR3 DNA reads TGTGCCAGCAGTGGTGGGGGGACCCCGGGCCTCGGGGAGCTGTTTTTT. This gives the protein CASSGGGTPGLGELFF. V usage is TRBV2 and J usage is TRBJ2-2; tentatively, D is TRBD2 (6 bases). Germline CDR1 SNHLY, CDR2 FYNNEI. V lost 4 bases, J lost 7 bases, and 19 bases lay in between. This CDR3 has 16 residues.

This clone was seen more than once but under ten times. The CDR3: CASSPDMSTEAFF. As DNA, the CDR3 is TGTGCCAGCTCGCCAGACATGAGCACTGAAGCTTTCTTT. This chain links TRBV18 with TRBJ1-1; D unclear. This CDR3 has 13 residues. Germline V gene lookup returns CDR1 KGHSH and CDR2 LQKENI. V was pared by 6 bases and J by 4 bases, with 12 bases between.

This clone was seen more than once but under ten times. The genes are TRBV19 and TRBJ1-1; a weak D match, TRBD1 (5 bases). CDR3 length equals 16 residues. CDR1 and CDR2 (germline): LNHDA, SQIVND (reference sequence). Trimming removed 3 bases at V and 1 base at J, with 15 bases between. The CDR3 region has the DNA TGTGCCAGTAGTATGGAAGGGCAGGGATGGAACACTGAAGCTTTCTTT. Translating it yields CASSMEGQGWNTEAFF.

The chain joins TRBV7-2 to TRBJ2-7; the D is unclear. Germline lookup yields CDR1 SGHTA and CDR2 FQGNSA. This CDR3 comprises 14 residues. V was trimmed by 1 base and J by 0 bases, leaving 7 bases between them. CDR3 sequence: CASSLDADSYEQYF. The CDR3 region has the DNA TGTGCCAGCAGCTTAGACGCGGACTCCTACGAGCAGTACTTC.

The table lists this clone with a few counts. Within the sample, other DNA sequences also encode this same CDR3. CDR3 region: CASSPPREGYNEQFF. CDR3 DNA sequence: TGTGCCAGCTCACCTCCGCGGGAGGGATACAATGAGCAGTTCTTC. The chain couples TRBV18 to TRBJ2-1, with 9 bases matching TRBD2. The CDR3 is made up of 15 amino acids. Germline V gene sequence: CDR1 KGHSH, CDR2 LQKENI. After removal of 3 bases from V and 4 bases from J, the junction contained 4 bases not matched to a gene.

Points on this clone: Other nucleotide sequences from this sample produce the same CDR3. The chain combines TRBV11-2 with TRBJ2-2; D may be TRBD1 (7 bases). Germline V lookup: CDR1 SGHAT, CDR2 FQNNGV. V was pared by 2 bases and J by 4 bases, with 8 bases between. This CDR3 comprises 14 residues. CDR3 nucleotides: TGTGCCAGCAGCTTACAGGGGGGCACCGGGGAGCTGTTTTTT. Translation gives CASSLQGGTGELFF.

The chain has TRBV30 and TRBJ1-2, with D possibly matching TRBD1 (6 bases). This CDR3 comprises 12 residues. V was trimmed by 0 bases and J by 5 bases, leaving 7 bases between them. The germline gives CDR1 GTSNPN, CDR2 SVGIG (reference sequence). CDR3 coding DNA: TGTGCCTGGAGTGTCGGACAGTATGGCTACACCTTC. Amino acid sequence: CAWSVGQYGYTF.

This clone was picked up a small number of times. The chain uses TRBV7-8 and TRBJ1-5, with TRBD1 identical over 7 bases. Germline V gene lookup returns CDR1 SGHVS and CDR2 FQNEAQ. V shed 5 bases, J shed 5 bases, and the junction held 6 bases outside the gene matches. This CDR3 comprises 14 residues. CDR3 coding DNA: TGTGCCAGCAGCCTCGACAGGGCCCATCAGCCCCAGCATTTT. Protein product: CASSLDRAHQPQHF.

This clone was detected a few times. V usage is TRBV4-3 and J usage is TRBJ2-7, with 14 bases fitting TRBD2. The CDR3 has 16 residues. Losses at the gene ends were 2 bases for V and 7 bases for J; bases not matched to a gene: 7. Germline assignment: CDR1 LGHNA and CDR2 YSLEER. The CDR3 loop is CASSQSGTSGSWEQYF. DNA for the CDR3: TGCGCCAGCAGCCAATCCGGGACTAGCGGGAGCTGGGAGCAGTACTTC.

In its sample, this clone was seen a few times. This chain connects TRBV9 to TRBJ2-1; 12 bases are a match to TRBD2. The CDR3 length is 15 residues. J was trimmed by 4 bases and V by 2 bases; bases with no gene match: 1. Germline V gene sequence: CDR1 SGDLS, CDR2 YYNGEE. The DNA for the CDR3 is TGTGCCAGCAGCGTTCTAGCGGGGGGGTACAATGAGCAGTTCTTC. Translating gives CASSVLAGGYNEQFF.

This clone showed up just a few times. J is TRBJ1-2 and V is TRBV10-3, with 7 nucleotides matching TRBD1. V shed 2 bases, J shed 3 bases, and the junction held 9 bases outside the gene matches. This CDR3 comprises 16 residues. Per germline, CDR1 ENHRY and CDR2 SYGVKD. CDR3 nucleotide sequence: TGTGCCATCAGTGAGGCGGCAGGGGGGTCTTACTATGGCTACACCTTC. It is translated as CAISEAAGGSYYGYTF.

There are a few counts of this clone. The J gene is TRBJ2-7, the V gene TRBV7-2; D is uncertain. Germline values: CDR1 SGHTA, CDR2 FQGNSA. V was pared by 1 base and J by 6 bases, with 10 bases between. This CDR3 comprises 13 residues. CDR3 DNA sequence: TGTGCCAGCAGCTTAGTTGAGCCCTCCGAGCAGTACTTC. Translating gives CASSLVEPSEQYF.

CDR3 amino acids: CASSLGGGAGDNEQFF. CDR3 bases: TGTGCCAGCAGCTTAGGCGGGGGCGCGGGAGACAATGAGCAGTTCTTC. The chain couples TRBV11-3 to TRBJ2-1; D perhaps matches TRBD2 (7 bases). Trimming shortened V by 1 base and J by 5 bases, and 15 bases separated the two germline ends. Germline CDR1 is SGHNT and CDR2 is YENEEA. CDR3 length: 16 amino acids.

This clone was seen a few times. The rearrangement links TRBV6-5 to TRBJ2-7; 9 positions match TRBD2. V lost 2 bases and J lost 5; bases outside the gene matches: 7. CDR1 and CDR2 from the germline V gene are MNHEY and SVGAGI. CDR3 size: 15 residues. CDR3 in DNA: TGTGCCAGCAGTTACCCGGGACTAGCAAGCAACGAGCAGTACTTC. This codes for CASSYPGLASNEQYF.